These 23 T cell receptor beta chains originate from one sample sequenced in a study of human T cells and chemical hapten exposure. Time point given: patch test 3, about 24 weeks after DPC sensitization. The treatment: therapeutic diphenylcyclopropenone sensitization with weekly scalp DPC. MiXCR, run by TCRdb on the RACE reads, gives a single entry per CDR3 protein. The sample includes about 120,000 distinct CDR3 sequences, 11% seen only once; the top ten take over 2%. This specimen consisted of whole blood, obtained in connection with sensitization to the hapten diphenylcyclopropenone (DPC). Receptor source: a woman aged 45-60 years with alopecia areata. Some clones in this sample may be carry-over from other donors' samples.

This sequence joins TRBV20-1 and TRBJ1-6; D might be TRBD1 (5 bases). Trimming stripped 1 base from V and 0 bases from J, with 16 bases between. The CDR3 contains 18 residues. In germline, CDR1 is DFQATT, CDR2 SNEGSKA (reference sequence). CDR3 residues: CSARGQIDRPSYNSPLHF. The CDR3 coding sequence is TGCAGTGCTAGAGGACAGATAGATCGACCCTCCTATAATTCACCCCTCCACTTT.

V gene TRBV20-1 combines with J gene TRBJ2-2; TRBD2 matches 7 bases. There are 15 residues in the CDR3. In germline, CDR1 is DFQATT, CDR2 SNEGSKA (reference sequence). V lost 0 bases and J lost 2; bases outside the gene matches: 3. The CDR3 sequence: CSAREASGNTGELFF. For the CDR3, the DNA is TGCAGTGCTAGAGAGGCTAGCGGAAACACCGGGGAGCTGTTTTTT.

The genes are TRBV14 and TRBJ2-3; no definite D call. The CDR3 covers 12 residues. V lost 5 bases to trimming and J lost 6 bases, with 9 bases between them. The germline V gene encodes CDR1 SGHDN and CDR2 FVKESK. CDR3 amino acids: CASSSARDTQYF. DNA of the CDR3: TGTGCCAGCAGCTCAGCCCGGGATACGCAGTATTTT.

This clonotype was recorded many times. The V and J genes are TRBV20-1 and TRBJ2-7; D is ambiguous. V lost 3 bases and J 5 bases, leaving 8 bases between the germline ends. Germline V gene lookup returns CDR1 DFQATT and CDR2 SNEGSKA (reference sequence). The CDR3 runs 11 residues. The CDR3 here is CSASPGHEQYF. The CDR3 DNA reads as TGCAGTGCTAGTCCCGGCCACGAGCAGTACTTC.

This clonotype was seen a few times. The chain couples TRBV6-5 to TRBJ2-1; 8 nucleotides line up with TRBD1. This CDR3 comprises 16 residues. V dropped 2 bases and J dropped 2; count of bases not matched to a gene: 5. Germline V gene lookup returns CDR1 MNHEY and CDR2 SVGAGI. The CDR3 coding sequence is TGTGCCAGCAGTTACGCTGACAGGGGAGCCTACAATGAGCAGTTCTTC. It encodes CASSYADRGAYNEQFF.

This clonotype was counted only a few times. The chain recombines TRBV2 with TRBJ1-5; D gene unclear. The germline CDR1 and CDR2 sequences are SNHLY and FYNNEI. CDR3 size: 13 residues. Trimming took 3 bases from V and 5 from J, leaving 8 bases between them. This CDR3 reads CASSEVPDQPQHF. In nucleotides, the CDR3 is TGTGCCAGCAGTGAGGTTCCGGATCAGCCCCAGCATTTT.

This clonotype showed up just a few times. This chain uses TRBV15 with TRBJ2-3; 16 positions agree with TRBD2. Germline loops: CDR1 LNHNV, CDR2 YYDKDF (reference sequence). After removal of 3 bases from V and 2 bases from J, the junction contained 11 bases not matched to a gene. The CDR3 totals 20 residues. The CDR3 DNA follows: TGTGCCACCAGCAGCGCGGGACTAGCGGGAGGGAATGGTAACACAGATACGCAGTATTTT. This translates into CATSSAGLAGGNGNTDTQYF. Variable domain in full (rest from reference TRBV15 and TRBJ2-3): DAMVIQNPRYQVTQFGKPVTLSCSQTLNHNVMYWYQQKSSQAPKLLFHYYDKDFNNEADTPDNFQSRRPNTSFCFLDIRSPGLGDTAMYLCATSSAGLAGGNGNTDTQYFGPGTRLTVL.

This clonotype was counted a few times. The V gene is TRBV7-2, the J gene TRBJ1-6; TRBD1 matches at 7 bases. Trimming took 1 base from V and 2 from J; bases not matched to a gene: 8. The CDR3 sequence is 18 residues long. Germline values: CDR1 SGHTA, CDR2 FQGNSA. CDR3 nucleotides: TGTGCCAGCAGCTTAGACCCTAGACAGGGACCCTATAATTCACCCCTCCACTTT. Encoded protein: CASSLDPRQGPYNSPLHF.

The chain is built from TRBV18 and TRBJ1-5, with D maybe TRBD1 (6 bases). Germline V gene data show CDR1 as KGHSH and CDR2 as LQKENI. CDR3 length: 13 residues. The V and J ends lost 10 bases and 7 bases respectively, with 17 bases between them. CDR3 sequence: CATTYGGGQPQHF. CDR3 sequence (DNA): TGTGCCACCACGTACGGGGGCGGGCAGCCCCAGCATTTT.

This clonotype has at least ten counts. The J gene is TRBJ2-3, the V gene TRBV9; D is unclear. Germline assignment: CDR1 SGDLS and CDR2 YYNGEE. This CDR3 has 15 amino acids. Trimming stripped 1 base from V and 4 bases from J, with 13 bases between. This CDR3 reads CASSVNPTAPDTQYF. CDR3 sequence (DNA): TGTGCCAGCAGCGTAAATCCGACGGCCCCAGATACGCAGTATTTT.

This clonotype was counted between two and nine times. This rearrangement joins TRBV7-9 to TRBJ2-1; D is undetermined. V gave up 2 bases and J gave up 15 bases, with 14 bases separating them. CDR3 length: 12 amino acids. In germline, CDR1 is SEHNR, CDR2 FQNEAQ (reference sequence). The CDR3, as DNA: TGTGCCAGCAGCTTATCGGTCCCTTCGTGGTTCTTC. Protein: CASSLSVPSWFF.

This clonotype was counted ten times or more. V and J are TRBV5-4 and TRBJ1-2; D might be TRBD1 (6 bases). The CDR3 contains 13 residues. V dropped 3 bases and J dropped 5 bases, with 11 bases sitting between them. Germline CDR1 is SGHNT and CDR2 is YYREEE (reference sequence). The CDR3, as DNA: TGTGCCAGCAGCTCTGGACAGCTTTATGGCTACACCTTC. Protein product: CASSSGQLYGYTF.

This clonotype was picked up many times. The chain links TRBV28 to TRBJ2-7, with D uncertain. Germline V gives CDR1 MDHEN, CDR2 SYDVKM. Trimming shortened V by 5 bases and J by 3 bases, and 5 bases separated the two germline ends. CDR3 length equals 11 residues. CDR3 DNA: TGTGCCAGCAGTCCGAACTACGAGCAGTACTTC. Translated: CASSPNYEQYF.

This clonotype was observed many times. The chain links TRBV12-3 or TRBV12-4 to TRBJ2-3, with 15 bases aligning to TRBD2. J lost 3 bases, V lost 6 bases, and 1 base had no gene match. This CDR3 comprises 15 residues. CDR3 loop: CASSGLAGGTDTQYF. The CDR3 region has the DNA TGTGCCAGCAGCGGACTAGCGGGGGGGACAGATACGCAGTATTTT.

This clonotype was observed a handful of times. V usage is TRBV29-1 and J usage is TRBJ1-4; TRBD1 matches at 9 bases. With 5 bases clipped from V and 8 bases from J, the junction kept 3 bases outside the gene matches. This CDR3 is 12 amino acids long. Looked up from germline, CDR1 is SQVTM and CDR2 is ANQGSEA. CDR3 nucleotides: TGCAGCGTTTCTGGACAGGGGGAAAAACTGTTTTTT. This sequence encodes CSVSGQGEKLFF.

At least ten counts were recorded for this clonotype. The rearrangement uses TRBV12-3 or TRBV12-4 and TRBJ2-1; D is uncertain. The CDR3 runs 15 residues. The V and J ends lost 6 bases and 6 bases respectively, with 18 bases between them. The DNA for the CDR3 is TGTGCCAGCAGCCCAACCGGGCGGTTCTCCAATGAGCAGTTCTTC. Its translation: CASSPTGRFSNEQFF.

This clonotype was recorded at least ten times. The chain uses TRBV11-2 and TRBJ2-7; D perhaps matches TRBD2 (7 bases). V gave up 5 bases and J gave up 6 bases, with 20 bases separating them. The CDR3 loop spans 15 amino acids. The germline V gene has CDR1 SGHAT and CDR2 FQNNGV. CDR3 sequence (DNA): TGTGCCAGCAGCCCCCATCTAGGGGGGGTTGGCGAGCAGTACTTC. Its translation: CASSPHLGGVGEQYF.

This clonotype has just a few counts. The V call is TRBV5-5, the J call TRBJ2-5; D might be TRBD1 or TRBD2, each matching 6 bases. The germline gives CDR1 SGHKS, CDR2 YYEKEE (reference sequence). The V end was cut by 3 bases, the J end by 1 base, with 7 bases between. The CDR3 spans 13 residues. The CDR3 coding sequence is TGTGCCAGCAGCTGGGGGGCCCAAGAGACCCAGTACTTC. It yields the protein CASSWGAQETQYF.

This clonotype was detected many times. The V call is TRBV27, the J call TRBJ2-1; possible D gene TRBD2, 7 bases. Trimming cost V 0 bases and J 6 bases, with 9 bases left between them. Germline V gene data show CDR1 as MNHEY and CDR2 as SMNVEV (reference sequence). This CDR3 contains 14 residues. CDR3 bases: TGTGCCAGCAGTTTATCCGGGGGGCCCAATGAGCAGTTCTTC. This sequence encodes CASSLSGGPNEQFF.

This clonotype was counted a few times. J is TRBJ2-5 and V is TRBV4-3; D gene unclear. Per germline, CDR1 LGHNA and CDR2 YSLEER. This CDR3 region has 15 residues. V was clipped by 4 bases and J by 7 bases, with 19 bases between them. CDR3 DNA: TGCGCCAGCAGCCCCACCGCTATATACCCAGCGACCCAGTACTTC. Its protein product is CASSPTAIYPATQYF.

This clonotype was observed at least ten times. The chain links TRBV4-2 to TRBJ1-1; no clear D. Trimming pared 1 base from V and 4 bases from J, leaving 13 bases between. CDR1 is LGHNA and CDR2 is YNFKEQ in the germline V gene. This CDR3 contains 15 residues. The CDR3 loop reads CASSQVGARVTEAFF. The CDR3 bases are TGTGCCAGCAGCCAAGTCGGTGCGCGGGTCACTGAAGCTTTCTTT.

This clonotype was seen ten or more times. The V gene is TRBV29-1, the J gene TRBJ1-1, with a possible D match to TRBD1 (5 bases). CDR3 length: 11 residues. Trimming took 8 bases from V and 1 from J, leaving 8 bases between them. Germline values: CDR1 SQVTM, CDR2 ANQGSEA. CDR3 amino acids: CSHGTNTEAFF. In nucleotides, the CDR3 is TGCAGCCACGGGACGAACACTGAAGCTTTCTTT.

The sample holds a few counts of this clonotype. The chain has TRBV27 and TRBJ1-6; the D gene is possibly TRBD1 (6 bases). V was trimmed by 2 bases and J by 13 bases, leaving 15 bases between them. The V gene's germline CDR1 is MNHEY and CDR2 SMNVEV (reference sequence). This CDR3 is 14 amino acids long. The CDR3 coding sequence is TGTGCCAGCAGTTTAGAGTCAGGGGTCGGGCCCCTCCACTTT. It encodes CASSLESGVGPLHF.